The entry below gives a single T cell receptor (beta chain) sequence along with its context. Antigen unknown. Just one base apart from a much larger clone, this may be a read error. The sample is drawn from a study of molecular identifiers for immune sequencing clone quantification. General study findings and limits: Researchers reportedly could pick up spiked Jurkat TCR RNA from one cell mixed into one million naive cells. Clone sizes could be underestimated for highly expanded clones when identical TCR molecules share a barcode.

Previously described methods and listed TCR primers were used for bulk TCR libraries. TCRdb re-called the PCR reads through MiXCR, storing one row per CDR3 protein. Of approximately 90,000 distinct CDR3 sequences in the sample, 20% to 25% were seen once. The authors gated naive CD8 T cells as CD8+CD4-CCR7+CD45RA+ for sorting. Looked up from germline, CDR1 is MNHEY and CDR2 is SMNVEV (reference sequence). V was clipped by 8 bases and J by 7 bases; unmatched bases: 14. The CDR3 loop spans 15 amino acids. The sample was naive CD8+ T cells from blood, with Jurkat cell RNA spiked in. Subset defined: FACS-sorted CD8+CD4-CCR7+CD45RA+ naive T cells. J is TRBJ2-7 and V is TRBV27; 10 bases fit TRBD1. This sequence originates from a human donor in good health. Some libraries in this study had Jurkat cell RNA spiked in. CDR3 protein: CASPHGTGVVREQYF. The CDR3 DNA follows: TGTGCCAGCCCCCACGGGACAGGGGTAGTACGGGAGCAGTACTTC.